This TCR beta chain derives from a study of T cells in Graves' hyperthyroidism and ophthalmopathy. RNA transcripts were the template for amplifying TCR beta CDR3 regions. RT-PCR in the first round (using the HTBI primer set) targeted the TCR CDR3. Each CDR3 protein is one row after TCRdb ran MiXCR on the multiplex PCR reads. The sample has hundreds of thousands of distinct CDR3 sequences; more than 30% are singletons. CDR1 is SGHTA and CDR2 is FQGNSA in the germline V gene. This CDR3 region has 15 residues. To note about this clonotype: One junction end disagrees with the germline gene, perhaps due to a read error.

The diagnoses drew upon clinical symptoms, serum thyroxine and TRAb, thyroid ultrasound and orbital computed tomography. V is TRBV7-2 and J is TRBJ1-2; D remains unclear. The TCR comes from a man between 18 and 29 years old with Graves' hyperthyroidism. What was sequenced was blood. The CDR3 nucleotides are TGCGCCAGCAGCCAAGAGGGTACGGACGCCTATGGCTACACCTTC. Protein product: CASSQEGTDAYGYTF. Using reference TRBV7-2 and TRBJ1-2 for the parts outside the CDR3, the full variable domain is GAGVSQSPSNKVTEKGKDVELRCDPISGHTALYWYRQSLGQGLEFLIYFQGNSAPDKSGLPSDRFSAERTGGSVSTLTIQRTQQEDSAVYLCASSQEGTDAYGYTFGSGTRLTVV.